The next 10 T cell receptor beta chains were all read from a single sample in a study of CD8 T cells in ankylosing spondylitis. Overall study findings and caveats: Blood of patients with ankylosing spondylitis appeared to be characterized by a TCR beta motif of roughly eight highly homologous variants.

Each CDR3 protein is one row after TCRdb ran MiXCR on the 5' RACE reads. The repertoire has roughly 440,000 distinct CDR3 sequences, roughly 15% of them found once; the top ten carry approximately 1%. For these TCRs, the target antigens are not known. Sequencing was performed on blood, either unsorted or a sorted T cell fraction (not recorded which). The receptor set was obtained from a male donor with ankylosing spondylitis.

This clonotype was counted ten times or more. The chain links TRBV28 to TRBJ2-2, with a weak D call TRBD1 (6 bases). Between the trimmed V and J ends, which lost 4 bases and 1 base, there was a span of 13 bases. This CDR3 is 16 amino acids long. Germline CDR1 and CDR2: MDHEN and SYDVKM. The CDR3 spells CASSSPGTKNTGELFF. In DNA form, the CDR3 reads TGTGCCAGCAGTTCCCCCGGGACAAAGAACACCGGGGAGCTGTTTTTT.

The rearrangement links TRBV3-1 to TRBJ2-5; 14 bases line up with TRBD2. With V trimmed by 5 bases and J by 5 bases, 4 bases remained unmatched. Germline V gene lookup returns CDR1 LGHDT and CDR2 YNNKEL (reference sequence). This CDR3 spans 15 amino acids. The CDR3 here is CASSRRTSGGETQYF. Written as DNA, the CDR3 is TGTGCCAGCAGCAGGCGGACTAGCGGGGGGGAGACCCAGTACTTC.

The chain is built from TRBV25-1 and TRBJ1-6, with D maybe TRBD1 (5 bases). There are 15 residues in the CDR3. The V gene lost 6 bases and the J gene lost 11 bases, with 20 bases spanning the gap. From germline, CDR1 is MGHDK and CDR2 SYGVNS. The CDR3 DNA reads TGTGCCAGCAGCCTGAGTACAGGCGGCAGGCCACCCCTCCACTTT. As protein: CASSLSTGGRPPLHF. The full variable domain, completed using reference TRBV25-1 and TRBJ1-6, is EADIYQTPRYLVIGTGKKITLECSQTMGHDKMYWYQQDPGMELHLIHYSYGVNSTEKGDLSSESTVSRIRTEHFPLTLESARPSHTSQYLCASSLSTGGRPPLHFGNGTRLTVT.

The chain is built from TRBV6-1 and TRBJ2-7; 7 bases align to TRBD2. The CDR3 totals 13 residues. Germline assignment: CDR1 MNHNS and CDR2 SASEGT. J lost 4 bases, V lost 6 bases, and 6 bases had no gene match. The CDR3 DNA sequence: TGTGCCAGCAGGGGGGACTACGTGTACGAGCAGTACTTC. Encoded protein: CASRGDYVYEQYF.

The V call is TRBV11-3, the J call TRBJ1-1, with unresolved D. Germline CDR1 reads SGHNT; CDR2 reads YENEEA. Trimming took 1 base from V and 1 from J, leaving 10 bases between them. The CDR3 consists of 15 residues. CDR3 nucleotides: TGTGCCAGCAGCTTAGGAAGACTTACGAACACTGAAGCTTTCTTT. Its translation is CASSLGRLTNTEAFF.

The genes are TRBV5-1 and TRBJ1-5; TRBD1 is a possible D gene (6 bases). CDR3 length: 18 residues. The V gene lost 4 bases and the J gene lost 0 bases, with 20 bases spanning the gap. From germline, CDR1 is SGHRS and CDR2 YFSETQ. The DNA for the CDR3 is TGCGCCAGCAGCGAAGGACCAGGAGGGGGTTATAGCAATCAGCCCCAGCATTTT. This codes for CASSEGPGGGYSNQPQHF.

The count of this clonotype is one. The genes are TRBV5-6 and TRBJ1-6; possibly TRBD1 for D (5 bases). The V gene's germline CDR1 is SGHDT and CDR2 YYEEEE. The CDR3 totals 13 residues. V lost 7 bases to trimming and J lost 7 bases, with 12 bases between them. Here the CDR3 reads CASGSGQNSPLHF. The CDR3 DNA reads as TGTGCCAGCGGCTCGGGGCAAAATTCACCCCTCCACTTT.

This clonotype was counted at least ten times. J is TRBJ2-1 and V is TRBV5-1, with TRBD2 matching 12 bases. CDR1 and CDR2 from the germline V gene are SGHRS and YFSETQ. The CDR3 length is 13 residues. V was pared by 5 bases and J by 12 bases, with 6 bases of the junction left unmatched. The CDR3 reads CASSALAGGTQFF. CDR3 in DNA: TGCGCCAGCAGTGCCCTAGCGGGGGGGACGCAGTTCTTC.

This clonotype occurred a few times. The J gene is TRBJ2-7, the V gene TRBV6-1; TRBD2 matches at 13 bases. Germline trimming cut 1 base from V and 0 bases from J; bases unmatched to any gene: 0. The CDR3 sequence is 16 residues long. Germline V lookup: CDR1 MNHNS, CDR2 SASEGT. The CDR3, as DNA: TGTGCCAGCAGTGAAGGGACTAGCGGGAGCTCCTACGAGCAGTACTTC. Its protein is CASSEGTSGSSYEQYF.

This clonotype was counted only a few times. The chain joins TRBV29-1 to TRBJ2-6; 9 nucleotides agree with TRBD1. Germline V gene data show CDR1 as SQVTM and CDR2 as ANQGSEA. There are 16 residues in the CDR3. J was trimmed by 0 bases and V by 7 bases; bases with no gene match: 7. The CDR3 nucleotides read TGCAGCGCTAGACAGGGGGGAAGCTCTGGGGCCAACGTCCTGACTTTC. It specifies CSARQGGSSGANVLTF.